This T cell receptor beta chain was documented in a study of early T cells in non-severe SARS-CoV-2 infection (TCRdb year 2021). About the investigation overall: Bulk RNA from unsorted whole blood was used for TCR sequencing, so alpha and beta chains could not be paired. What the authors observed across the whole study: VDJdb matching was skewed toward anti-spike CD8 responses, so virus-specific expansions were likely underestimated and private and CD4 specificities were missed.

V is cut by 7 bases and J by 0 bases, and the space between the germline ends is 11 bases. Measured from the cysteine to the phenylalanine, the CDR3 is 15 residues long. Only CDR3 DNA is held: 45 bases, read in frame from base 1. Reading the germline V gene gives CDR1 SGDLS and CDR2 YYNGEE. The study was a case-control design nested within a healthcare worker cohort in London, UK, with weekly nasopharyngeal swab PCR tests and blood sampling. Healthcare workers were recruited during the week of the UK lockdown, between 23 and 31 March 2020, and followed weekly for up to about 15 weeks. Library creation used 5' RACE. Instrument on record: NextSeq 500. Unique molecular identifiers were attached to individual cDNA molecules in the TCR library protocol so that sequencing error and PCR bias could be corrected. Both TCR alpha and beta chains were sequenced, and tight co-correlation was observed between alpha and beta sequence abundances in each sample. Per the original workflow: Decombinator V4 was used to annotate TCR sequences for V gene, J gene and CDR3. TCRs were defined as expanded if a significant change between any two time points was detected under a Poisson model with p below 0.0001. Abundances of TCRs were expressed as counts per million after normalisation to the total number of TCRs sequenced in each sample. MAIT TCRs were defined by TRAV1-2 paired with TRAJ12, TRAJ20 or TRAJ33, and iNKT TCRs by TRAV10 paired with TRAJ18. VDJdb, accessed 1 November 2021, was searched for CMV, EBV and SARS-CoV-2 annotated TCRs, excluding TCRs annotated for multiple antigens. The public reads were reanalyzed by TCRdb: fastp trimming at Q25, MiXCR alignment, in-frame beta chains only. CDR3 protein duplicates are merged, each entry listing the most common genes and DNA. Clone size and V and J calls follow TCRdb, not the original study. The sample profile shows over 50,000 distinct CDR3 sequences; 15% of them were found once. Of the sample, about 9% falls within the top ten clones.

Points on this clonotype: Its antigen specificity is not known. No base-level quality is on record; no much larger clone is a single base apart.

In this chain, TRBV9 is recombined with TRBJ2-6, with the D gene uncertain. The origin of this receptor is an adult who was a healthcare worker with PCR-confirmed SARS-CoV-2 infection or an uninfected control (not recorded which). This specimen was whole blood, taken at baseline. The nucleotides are TGTGCCAGCGGGATCCCAGGCTCTGGGGCCAACGTCCTGACTTTC. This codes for CASGIPGSGANVLTF.